The 18 T cell receptor beta chains in this list originate from one sample, sequenced in a study of cytotoxic CD8 clonotypes in ibrutinib-treated CLL. TCRdb's copy holds only in-frame clones and misses some; the assay was immunoSEQ multiplex PCR. This table holds 100,000 to 150,000 clones, approximately 85% found once. Sequenced material: PBMCs, taken after 24 months of ibrutinib treatment. The receptors were gathered from a human donor with chronic lymphocytic leukemia.

This chain joins TRBV28 and TRBJ2-7, with 9 bases matching TRBD1. CDR3 length equals 19 residues. Looked up from germline, CDR1 is MDHEN and CDR2 is SYDVKM. V gave up 6 bases and J gave up 6 bases; unmatched junction bases: 24. The CDR3 region has the DNA TGTGCCAGCAGCTACCCGGACCCCCGGGACAGGGATTGGGATGGCGAGCAGTACTTC. It yields the protein CASSYPDPRDRDWDGEQYF.

This chain joins TRBV2 and TRBJ2-2; 10 bases align to TRBD2. Looked up from germline, CDR1 is SNHLY and CDR2 is FYNNEI. CDR3 length: 13 residues. V was pared by 7 bases and J by 6 bases, with 2 bases of the junction left unmatched. This chain's CDR3 is CASTSGGAGELFF. The CDR3 nucleotides read TGTGCCAGCACCAGCGGGGGGGCCGGGGAGCTGTTTTTT.

The gene calls are TRBV29-1 and TRBJ2-3; 8 positions match TRBD1. This CDR3 is built from 12 residues. Germline CDR1 SQVTM, CDR2 ANQGSEA. V was pared by 8 bases and J by 3 bases, with 4 bases of the junction left unmatched. The DNA for the CDR3 is TGCAGCACGGACAGGGCGACAGATACGCAGTATTTT. This sequence encodes CSTDRATDTQYF.

The chain recombines TRBV2 with TRBJ2-5; D possibly corresponds to TRBD1 (5 bases). With the DNA end fitting TRBJ2-7 better, the J assignment may be wrong. Germline values: CDR1 SNHLY, CDR2 FYNNEI. The length of the CDR3 is 12 residues. This CDR3 is CASIYRPYEQYF. The CDR3 DNA is TGTGCCAGCATTTACAGGCCCTACGAGCAGTACTTC.

This rearrangement joins TRBV6-5 to TRBJ1-2; the D is unclear. The V gene lost 2 bases and the J gene lost 7 bases, with 14 bases spanning the gap. There are 14 residues in the CDR3. Germline lookup yields CDR1 MNHEY and CDR2 SVGAGI. CDR3 in DNA: TGTGCCAGCAGTTACGGGTCTGGACTTCCTGGCTACACCTTC. Its protein product is CASSYGSGLPGYTF.

The rearrangement links TRBV7-9 to TRBJ1-4, with 12 bases matching TRBD1. Losses at the gene ends were 1 base for V and 6 bases for J; bases not matched to a gene: 3. This CDR3 spans 16 amino acids. Germline V lookup: CDR1 SEHNR, CDR2 FQNEAQ (reference sequence). CDR3 residues: CASSLGDRGRDEKLFF. CDR3 DNA sequence: TGTGCCAGCAGCTTAGGGGACAGGGGGCGGGATGAAAAACTGTTTTTT.

The CDR3 here is CASSAGQGGSGSSSYEQYF. The CDR3 nucleotides are TGTGCCAGCAGCGCCGGACAGGGTGGTAGCGGGAGCTCGTCCTACGAGCAGTACTTC. The V call is TRBV9, the J call TRBJ2-7, with a weak D call TRBD2 (9 bases). The CDR3 extends over 19 amino acids. Germline-derived CDR1 and CDR2 are SGDLS and YYNGEE. Deletions cut 3 bases from V and 1 base from J, with 26 bases between.

The rearrangement joins TRBV7-9 to TRBJ2-1; the match to TRBD2 covers 12 bases. Germline V gene lookup returns CDR1 SEHNR and CDR2 FQNEAQ (reference sequence). The length of the CDR3 is 15 residues. The ends lost 5 bases at V and 8 bases at J; junction bases unmatched: 7. CDR3 in amino acids: CASSGRLAGVDEQFF. The CDR3 region has the DNA TGTGCCAGCAGCGGGAGACTAGCGGGAGTTGATGAGCAGTTCTTC.

This rearrangement joins TRBV27 to TRBJ2-3; 8 bases map to TRBD2. V was clipped by 3 bases and J by 3 bases; unmatched bases: 11. CDR3 length: 17 amino acids. Germline V gene data show CDR1 as MNHEY and CDR2 as SMNVEV (reference sequence). The CDR3 DNA is TGTGCCAGCAGTTTCCTACCAGCGGGGGTAGGGACAGATACGCAGTATTTT. Its translation: CASSFLPAGVGTDTQYF.

The chain combines TRBV7-6 with TRBJ1-1, with 8 bases aligning to TRBD1. This CDR3 has 14 amino acids. Trimming removed 5 bases from V and 2 bases from J; junction bases left unmatched: 4. CDR1 SGHVS and CDR2 FNYEAQ come from the germline V gene. In DNA form, the CDR3 reads TGTGCCAGCAGCCCAACAGGGGGAAACACTGAAGCTTTCTTT. Translation: CASSPTGGNTEAFF.

The gene calls are TRBV4-2 and TRBJ2-1; 11 bases are a match to TRBD2. With V trimmed by 0 bases and J by 4 bases, 2 bases remained unmatched. Looked up from germline, CDR1 is LGHNA and CDR2 is YNFKEQ. CDR3 length equals 16 residues. The CDR3 nucleotides read TGTGCCAGCAGCCAAGAAGGGACTAGCGGATACAATGAGCAGTTCTTC. The encoded protein is CASSQEGTSGYNEQFF.

V and J are TRBV7-3 and TRBJ2-7; 7 bases align to TRBD1. V shed 4 bases, J shed 3 bases, and the junction held 6 bases outside the gene matches. This CDR3 spans 14 amino acids. CDR1 and CDR2 (germline): SGHTA, FQGTGA. CDR3 nucleotide sequence: TGTGCCAGCAGCTCGTCGGGACAGATCTACGAGCAGTACTTC. Translated, it gives CASSSSGQIYEQYF. Full variable domain (outside the CDR3, taken from reference TRBV7-3 and TRBJ2-7): GAGVSQTPSNKVTEKGKYVELRCDPISGHTALYWYRQSLGQGPEFLIYFQGTGAADDSGLPNDRFFAVRPEGSVSTLKIQRTERGDSAVYLCASSSSGQIYEQYFGPGTRLTVT.

The chain couples TRBV9 to TRBJ2-4; a possible D gene is TRBD2 (6 bases). The V end was cut by 0 bases, the J end by 0 bases, with 13 bases between. Germline lookup yields CDR1 SGDLS and CDR2 YYNGEE. The CDR3 extends over 17 amino acids. The CDR3 DNA follows: TGTGCCAGCAGCGTAGATTGGCCCGGGGGAGCCAAAAACATTCAGTACTTC. Translation gives CASSVDWPGGAKNIQYF.

This chain links TRBV7-9 with TRBJ2-7; 9 nucleotides line up with TRBD2. The CDR3 runs 15 residues. The germline CDR1 and CDR2 sequences are SEHNR and FQNEAQ (reference sequence). V lost 1 base to trimming and J lost 4 bases; unmatched junction nucleotides: 5. Written as DNA, the CDR3 is TGTGCCAGCAGCTTAGGGCTAGCGGGAACATACGAGCAGTACTTC. As protein: CASSLGLAGTYEQYF.

V gene TRBV7-2 combines with J gene TRBJ1-3; D is uncertain. Trimming removed 1 base at V and 7 bases at J, with 5 bases between. The CDR3 is made up of 12 amino acids. CDR1 and CDR2 (germline): SGHTA, FQGNSA. The CDR3 sequence is CASSLGTNTIYF. The CDR3 nucleotides read TGTGCCAGCAGCTTAGGGACGAACACCATATATTTT.

This chain joins TRBV30 and TRBJ1-1; D is uncertain. The CDR3 loop spans 12 amino acids. V lost 8 bases and J lost 0, with 10 bases in between. The germline V gene encodes CDR1 GTSNPN and CDR2 SVGIG (reference sequence). The CDR3 coding sequence is TGTGCCGGGAAGTGGGTGAACACTGAAGCTTTCTTT. This translates into CAGKWVNTEAFF.

The table lists this clone with a count of one. The rearrangement uses TRBV27 and TRBJ2-1; 11 bases are shared with TRBD2. The CDR3 covers 15 residues. Germline assignment: CDR1 MNHEY and CDR2 SMNVEV (reference sequence). The V and J ends lost 5 bases and 5 bases, in that order; junction bases with no gene match: 5. CDR3 nucleotide sequence: TGTGCCAGCAGTCCACGACTAGCGGGGAACAATGAGCAGTTCTTC. It yields the protein CASSPRLAGNNEQFF.

This chain joins TRBV29-1 and TRBJ2-5; D possibly corresponds to TRBD1 (6 bases). Germline assignment: CDR1 SQVTM and CDR2 ANQGSEA. The CDR3 is made up of 15 amino acids. Trimming pared 2 bases from V and 9 bases from J, leaving 22 bases between. CDR3 residues: CSVESPSGVKGAQYF. In nucleotides, the CDR3 is TGCAGCGTTGAATCTCCTAGTGGAGTAAAGGGGGCCCAGTACTTC.